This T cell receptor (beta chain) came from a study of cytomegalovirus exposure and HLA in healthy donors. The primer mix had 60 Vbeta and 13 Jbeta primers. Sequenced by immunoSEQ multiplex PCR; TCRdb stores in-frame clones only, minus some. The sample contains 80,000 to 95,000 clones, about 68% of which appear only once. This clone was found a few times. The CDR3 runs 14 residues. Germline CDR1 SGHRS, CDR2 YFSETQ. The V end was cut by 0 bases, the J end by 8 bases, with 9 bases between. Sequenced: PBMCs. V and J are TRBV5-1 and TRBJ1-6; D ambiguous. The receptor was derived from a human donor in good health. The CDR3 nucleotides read TGCGCCAGCAGCTTGGATGCAGAAGATTCACCCCTCCACTTT. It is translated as CASSLDAEDSPLHF.